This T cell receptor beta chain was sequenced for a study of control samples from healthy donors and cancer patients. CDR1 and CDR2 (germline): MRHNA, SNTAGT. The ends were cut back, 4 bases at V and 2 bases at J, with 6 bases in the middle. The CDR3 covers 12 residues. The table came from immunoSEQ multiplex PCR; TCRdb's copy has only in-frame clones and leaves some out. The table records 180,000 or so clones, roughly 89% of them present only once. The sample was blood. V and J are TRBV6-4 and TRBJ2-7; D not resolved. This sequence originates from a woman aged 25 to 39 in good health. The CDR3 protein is CASSGATYEQYF. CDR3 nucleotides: TGTGCCAGCAGTGGGGCTACCTACGAGCAGTACTTC.